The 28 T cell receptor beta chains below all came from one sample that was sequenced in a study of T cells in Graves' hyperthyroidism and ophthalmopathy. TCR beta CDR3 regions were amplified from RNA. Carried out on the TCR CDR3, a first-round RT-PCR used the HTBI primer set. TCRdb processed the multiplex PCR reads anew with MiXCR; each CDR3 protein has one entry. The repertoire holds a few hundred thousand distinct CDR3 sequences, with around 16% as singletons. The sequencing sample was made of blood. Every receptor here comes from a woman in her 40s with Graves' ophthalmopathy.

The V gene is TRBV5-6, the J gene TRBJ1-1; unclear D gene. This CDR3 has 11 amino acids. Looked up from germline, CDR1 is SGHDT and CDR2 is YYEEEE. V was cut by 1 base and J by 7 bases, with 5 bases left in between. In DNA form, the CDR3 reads TGTGCCAGCAGCTTGATAGGTGAAGCTTTCTTT. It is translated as CASSLIGEAFF.

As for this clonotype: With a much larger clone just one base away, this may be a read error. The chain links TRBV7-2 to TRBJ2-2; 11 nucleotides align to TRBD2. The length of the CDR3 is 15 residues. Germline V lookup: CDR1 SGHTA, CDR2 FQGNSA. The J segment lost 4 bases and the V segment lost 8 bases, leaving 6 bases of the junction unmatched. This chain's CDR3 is CASLAGGPLTGELFF. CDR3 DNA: TGTGCCAGCCTAGCGGGAGGCCCCCTCACCGGGGAGCTGTTTTTT.

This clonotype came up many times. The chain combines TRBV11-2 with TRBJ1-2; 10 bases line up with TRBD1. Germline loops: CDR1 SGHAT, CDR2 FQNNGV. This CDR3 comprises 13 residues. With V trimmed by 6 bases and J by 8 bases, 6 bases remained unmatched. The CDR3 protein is CASSGDRGYGYTF. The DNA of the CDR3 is TGTGCCAGCAGTGGGGACAGGGGATACGGCTACACCTTC.

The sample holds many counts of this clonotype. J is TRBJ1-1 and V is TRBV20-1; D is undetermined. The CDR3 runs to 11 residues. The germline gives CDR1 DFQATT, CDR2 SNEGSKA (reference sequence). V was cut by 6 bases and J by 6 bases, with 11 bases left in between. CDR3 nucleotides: TGCAGTGCCACCAAACAAGCTGAAGCTTTCTTT. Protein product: CSATKQAEAFF.

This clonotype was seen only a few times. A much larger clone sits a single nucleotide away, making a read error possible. CDR3: CSARTGGGTDTQYF. CDR3 bases: TGCAGTGCTAGGACAGGGGGGGGCACAGATACGCAGTATTTT. The chain carries TRBV20-1 and TRBJ2-3, with 9 positions matching TRBD1. J lost 1 base, V lost 3 bases, and 2 bases had no gene match. The CDR3 is made up of 14 amino acids. Germline V gene data show CDR1 as DFQATT and CDR2 as SNEGSKA (reference sequence).

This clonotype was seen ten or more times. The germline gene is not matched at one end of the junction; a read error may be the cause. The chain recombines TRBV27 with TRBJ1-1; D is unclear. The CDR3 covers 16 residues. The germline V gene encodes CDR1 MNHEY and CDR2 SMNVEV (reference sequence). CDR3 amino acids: CASSRRIVPLNAEAFF. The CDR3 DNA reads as TGTGCCAGCAGTCGCCGAATAGTACCGTTGAACGCTGAAGCTTTCTTT.

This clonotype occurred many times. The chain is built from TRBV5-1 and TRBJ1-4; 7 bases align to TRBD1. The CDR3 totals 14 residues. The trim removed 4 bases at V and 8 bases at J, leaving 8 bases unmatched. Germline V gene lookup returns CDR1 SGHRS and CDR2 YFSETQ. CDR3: CASSPRGQREKLFF. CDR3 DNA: TGCGCCAGCAGCCCCCGGGGACAGCGGGAAAAACTGTTTTTT. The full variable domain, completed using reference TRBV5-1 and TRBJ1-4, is KAGVTQTPRYLIKTRGQQVTLSCSPISGHRSVSWYQQTPGQGLQFLFEYFSETQRNKGNFPGRFSGRQFSNSRSEMNVSTLELGDSALYLCASSPRGQREKLFFGSGTQLSVL.

CDR3 sequence reads: CASSFGTGGIRLNTEAFF. For the CDR3, the DNA is TGTGCCAGCAGCTTTGGGACAGGGGGAATAAGGCTGAACACTGAAGCTTTCTTT. The chain combines TRBV7-8 with TRBJ1-1, with 11 bases aligning to TRBD1. The CDR3 has 18 amino acids. J was trimmed by 0 bases and V by 3 bases; bases with no gene match: 9. Germline V lookup: CDR1 SGHVS, CDR2 FQNEAQ.

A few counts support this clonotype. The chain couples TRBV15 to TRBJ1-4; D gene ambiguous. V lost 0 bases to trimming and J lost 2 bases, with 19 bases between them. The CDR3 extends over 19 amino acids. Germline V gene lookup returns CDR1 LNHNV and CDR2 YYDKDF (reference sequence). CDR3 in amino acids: CATSRDPPKPAWTNEKLFF. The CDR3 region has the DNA TGTGCCACCAGCAGAGATCCCCCTAAACCCGCCTGGACTAATGAAAAACTGTTTTTT.

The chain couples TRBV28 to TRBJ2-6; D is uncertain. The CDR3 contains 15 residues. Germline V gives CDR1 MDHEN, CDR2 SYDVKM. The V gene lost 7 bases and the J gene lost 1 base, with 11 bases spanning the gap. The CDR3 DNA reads TGTGCCAGCACCCGGGCCAATTCTGGGGCCAACGTCCTGACTTTC. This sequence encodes CASTRANSGANVLTF.

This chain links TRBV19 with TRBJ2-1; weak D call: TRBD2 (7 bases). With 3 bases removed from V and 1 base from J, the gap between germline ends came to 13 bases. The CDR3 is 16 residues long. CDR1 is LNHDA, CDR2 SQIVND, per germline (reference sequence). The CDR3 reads CASSISRGGSYNEQFF. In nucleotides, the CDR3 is TGTGCCAGTAGTATCTCGAGGGGGGGATCCTACAATGAGCAGTTCTTC.

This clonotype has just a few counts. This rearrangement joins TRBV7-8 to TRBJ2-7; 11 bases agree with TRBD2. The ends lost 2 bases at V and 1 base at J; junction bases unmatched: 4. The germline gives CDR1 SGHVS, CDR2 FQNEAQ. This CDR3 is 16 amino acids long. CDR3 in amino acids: CASSLLVAGGSYEQYF. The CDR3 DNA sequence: TGTGCCAGCAGCTTACTCGTAGCGGGAGGGTCCTACGAGCAGTACTTC.

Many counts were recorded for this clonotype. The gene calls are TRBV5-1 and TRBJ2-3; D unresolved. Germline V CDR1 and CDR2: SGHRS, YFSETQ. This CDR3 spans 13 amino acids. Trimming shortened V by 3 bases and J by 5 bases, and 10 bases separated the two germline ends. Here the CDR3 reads CASSSPPGDTQYF. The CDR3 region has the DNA TGCGCCAGCAGCTCGCCTCCGGGAGATACGCAGTATTTT. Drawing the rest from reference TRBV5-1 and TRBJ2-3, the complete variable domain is KAGVTQTPRYLIKTRGQQVTLSCSPISGHRSVSWYQQTPGQGLQFLFEYFSETQRNKGNFPGRFSGRQFSNSRSEMNVSTLELGDSALYLCASSSPPGDTQYFGPGTRLTVL.

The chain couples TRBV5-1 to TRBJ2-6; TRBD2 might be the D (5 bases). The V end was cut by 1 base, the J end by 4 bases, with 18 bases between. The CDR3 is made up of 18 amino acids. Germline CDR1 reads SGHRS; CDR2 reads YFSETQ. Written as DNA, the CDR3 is TGCGCCAGCAGCTTGACCCCCCCGGGATCTACCGGGGCCAACGTCCTGACTTTC. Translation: CASSLTPPGSTGANVLTF.

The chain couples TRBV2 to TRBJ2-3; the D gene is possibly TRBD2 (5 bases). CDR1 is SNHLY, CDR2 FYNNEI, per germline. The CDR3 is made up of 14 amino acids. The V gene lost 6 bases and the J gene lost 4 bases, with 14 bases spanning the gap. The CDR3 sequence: CASRLGRVADTQYF. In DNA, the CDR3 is TGTGCCAGCAGACTAGGGAGAGTCGCAGATACGCAGTATTTT.

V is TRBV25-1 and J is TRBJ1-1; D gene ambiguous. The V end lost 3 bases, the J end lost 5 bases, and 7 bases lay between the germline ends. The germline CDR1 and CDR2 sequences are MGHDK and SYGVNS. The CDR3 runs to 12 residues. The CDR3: CASSDYVTEAFF. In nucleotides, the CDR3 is TGTGCCAGCAGTGACTACGTGACTGAAGCTTTCTTT.

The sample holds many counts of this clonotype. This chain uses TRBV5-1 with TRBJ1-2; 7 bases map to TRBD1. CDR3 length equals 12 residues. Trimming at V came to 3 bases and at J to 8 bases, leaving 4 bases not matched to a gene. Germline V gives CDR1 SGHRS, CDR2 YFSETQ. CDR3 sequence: CASSSQGNGYTF. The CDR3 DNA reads TGCGCCAGCAGCTCACAGGGGAACGGCTACACCTTC.

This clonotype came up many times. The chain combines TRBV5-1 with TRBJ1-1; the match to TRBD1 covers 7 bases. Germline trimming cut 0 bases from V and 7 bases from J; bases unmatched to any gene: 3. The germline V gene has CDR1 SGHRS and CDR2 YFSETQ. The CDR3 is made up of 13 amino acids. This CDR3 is CASSLGNRGEAFF. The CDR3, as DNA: TGCGCCAGCAGCTTGGGGAACAGGGGTGAAGCTTTCTTT.

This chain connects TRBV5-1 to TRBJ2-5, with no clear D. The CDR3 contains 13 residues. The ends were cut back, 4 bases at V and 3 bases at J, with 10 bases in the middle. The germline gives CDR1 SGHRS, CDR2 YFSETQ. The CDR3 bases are TGCGCCAGCAGCCTCCCAGAGGAAGAGACCCAGTACTTC. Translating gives CASSLPEEETQYF.

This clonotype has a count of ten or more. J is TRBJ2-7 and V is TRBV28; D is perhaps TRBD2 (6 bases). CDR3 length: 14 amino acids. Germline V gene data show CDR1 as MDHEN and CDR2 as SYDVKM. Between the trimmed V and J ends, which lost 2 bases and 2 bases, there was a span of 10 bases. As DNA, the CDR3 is TGTGCCAGCAGTTTAGGGCCGGGGGCCTACGAGCAGTACTTC. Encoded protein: CASSLGPGAYEQYF.

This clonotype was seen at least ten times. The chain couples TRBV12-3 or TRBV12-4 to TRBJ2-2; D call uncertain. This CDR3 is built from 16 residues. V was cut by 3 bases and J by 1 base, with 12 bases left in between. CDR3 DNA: TGTGCCAGCAGTTTGATGAGGTCCCTGAACACCGGGGAGCTGTTTTTT. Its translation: CASSLMRSLNTGELFF.

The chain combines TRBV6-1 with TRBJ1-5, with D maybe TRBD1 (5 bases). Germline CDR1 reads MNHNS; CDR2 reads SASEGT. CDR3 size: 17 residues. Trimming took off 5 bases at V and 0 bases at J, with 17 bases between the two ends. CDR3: CASSPYSTDHSNQPQHF. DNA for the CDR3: TGTGCCAGCAGTCCATACTCGACAGACCATAGCAATCAGCCCCAGCATTTT.

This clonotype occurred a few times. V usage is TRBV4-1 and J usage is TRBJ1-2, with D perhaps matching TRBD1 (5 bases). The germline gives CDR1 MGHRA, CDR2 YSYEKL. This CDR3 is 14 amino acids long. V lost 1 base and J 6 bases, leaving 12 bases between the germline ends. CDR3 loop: CASSQGLRGDGYTF. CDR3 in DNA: TGCGCCAGCAGCCAAGGGCTGCGGGGGGATGGCTACACCTTC.

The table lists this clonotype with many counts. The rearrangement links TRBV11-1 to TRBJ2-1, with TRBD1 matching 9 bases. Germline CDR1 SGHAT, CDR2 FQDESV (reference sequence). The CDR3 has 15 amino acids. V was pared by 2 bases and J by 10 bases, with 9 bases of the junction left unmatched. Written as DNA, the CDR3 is TGTGCCAGCAGCTTACCACAGGGGGCGATATCCGAGCAGTTCTTC. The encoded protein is CASSLPQGAISEQFF.

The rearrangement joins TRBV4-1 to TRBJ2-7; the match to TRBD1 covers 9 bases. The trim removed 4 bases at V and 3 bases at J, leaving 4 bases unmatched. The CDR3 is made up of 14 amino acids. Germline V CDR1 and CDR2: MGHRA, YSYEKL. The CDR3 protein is CASSLRDRDYEQYF. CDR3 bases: TGCGCCAGCAGCCTGCGGGACAGGGACTACGAGCAGTACTTC.

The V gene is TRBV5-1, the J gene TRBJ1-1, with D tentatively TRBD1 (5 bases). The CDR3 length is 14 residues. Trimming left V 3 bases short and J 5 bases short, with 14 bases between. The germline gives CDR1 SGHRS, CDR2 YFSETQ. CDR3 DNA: TGCGCCAGCAGCTGGACGGGGCTCGGGACTGAAGCTTTCTTT. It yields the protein CASSWTGLGTEAFF.

The DNA of the CDR3 is TGCAGTGCTAGAGCCCGCGGGACAGGGTTCAATCAGCCCCAGCATTTT. This sequence encodes CSARARGTGFNQPQHF. The chain has TRBV20-1 and TRBJ1-5; 9 nucleotides match TRBD1. There are 16 residues in the CDR3. V lost 1 base, J lost 3 bases, and 7 bases stayed unmatched. Germline loops: CDR1 DFQATT, CDR2 SNEGSKA (reference sequence).

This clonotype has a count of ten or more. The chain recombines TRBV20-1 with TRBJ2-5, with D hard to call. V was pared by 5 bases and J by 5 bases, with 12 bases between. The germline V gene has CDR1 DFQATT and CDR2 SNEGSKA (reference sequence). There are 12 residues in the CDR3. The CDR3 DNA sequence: TGCAGTGCTCGGCCTGGACGGGAGACCCAGTACTTC. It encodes CSARPGRETQYF.